Following are 22 T cell receptor beta chains from one sample sequenced in a study of blood T cell repertoires in COVID-19. Only in-frame clones appear in the TCRdb table, and some are missing; sequencing was by immunoSEQ multiplex PCR. The table has hundreds of thousands of clones, about 83% seen once. Sequenced sample: PBMCs or T cells enriched from blood (not recorded which). These receptors came from a woman aged 40 to 49 who had recovered from COVID-19.

The chain carries TRBV6-2 or TRBV6-3 and TRBJ1-2; 8 bases map to TRBD1. V lost 6 bases and J lost 7; bases outside the gene matches: 7. Germline CDR1 MNHEY, CDR2 SVGEGT. This CDR3 has 13 amino acids. The CDR3 region is CASSHDRGGGYTF. The DNA of the CDR3 is TGTGCCAGCAGCCACGACAGGGGAGGTGGCTACACCTTC.

The genes are TRBV5-1 and TRBJ1-4; the match to TRBD1 covers 7 bases. V trimming: 0 bases; J trimming: 8 bases; junction bases outside the gene matches: 4. This CDR3 comprises 14 residues. CDR1 and CDR2 from the germline V gene are SGHRS and YFSETQ. CDR3 region: CASSLVQGREKLFF. The CDR3 DNA sequence: TGCGCCAGCAGCTTGGTACAGGGGAGGGAAAAACTGTTTTTT.

The V and J genes are TRBV29-1 and TRBJ1-1; D is unclear. The germline CDR1 and CDR2 sequences are SQVTM and ANQGSEA. Trimming removed 2 bases at V and 0 bases at J, with 16 bases between. This CDR3 comprises 16 residues. CDR3 sequence: CSVEKRYQLLNTEAFF. The CDR3 DNA reads TGCAGCGTTGAAAAGCGATACCAGCTGCTGAACACTGAAGCTTTCTTT. The variable domain in full, completed from reference TRBV29-1 and TRBJ1-1, reads SAVISQKPSRDICQRGTSLTIQCQVDSQVTMMFWYRQQPGQSLTLIATANQGSEATYESGFVIDKFPISRPNLTFSTLTVSNMSPEDSSIYLCSVEKRYQLLNTEAFFGQGTRLTVV.

To note about this clone: Other DNA variants within this sample encode the same CDR3. J is TRBJ2-3 and V is TRBV9, with no clear D. Trimming left V 0 bases short and J 2 bases short, with 4 bases between. CDR3 length: 13 amino acids. Germline V CDR1 and CDR2: SGDLS, YYNGEE. For the CDR3, the DNA is TGTGCCAGCAGCGTAGCTTCCACAGATACGCAGTATTTT. Translated, it gives CASSVASTDTQYF.

This clone occurred once. The chain combines TRBV30 with TRBJ1-2; 7 bases are a match to TRBD1. Trimming took 2 bases from V and 0 from J; bases not matched to a gene: 6. The CDR3 covers 15 residues. Per germline, CDR1 GTSNPN and CDR2 SVGIG (reference sequence). CDR3 bases: TGTGCCTGGAGTCTCGGGACAGATTCTAACTATGGCTACACCTTC. Translation: CAWSLGTDSNYGYTF.

The V gene is TRBV5-4, the J gene TRBJ2-7, with TRBD2 as a possible D gene (7 bases). The CDR3 is made up of 15 amino acids. V shed 2 bases and J shed 5 bases, with 17 bases lying between them. The germline CDR1 and CDR2 sequences are SGHNT and YYREEE (reference sequence). CDR3: CASSFLSGGVHEQYF. The CDR3 DNA is TGTGCCAGCAGCTTCCTATCGGGGGGCGTCCACGAGCAGTACTTC.

As DNA, the CDR3 is TGTGCCAGCAGTCTCCCCCTTCTTTATGGCTACACCTTC. Amino acid sequence: CASSLPLLYGYTF. The chain couples TRBV28 to TRBJ1-2; D not resolved. CDR3 length equals 13 residues. Germline CDR1 MDHEN, CDR2 SYDVKM. The V end lost 5 bases, the J end lost 5 bases, and 12 bases lay between the germline ends.

The J gene is TRBJ1-6, the V gene TRBV12-3 or TRBV12-4, with 9 bases that match TRBD1. Germline trimming cut 5 bases from V and 11 bases from J; bases unmatched to any gene: 4. The CDR3 runs 13 residues. The CDR3 DNA sequence: TGTGCCAGCAGTACGGACAGGGGAGCACCCCTCCACTTT. Translated, it gives CASSTDRGAPLHF.

CDR3 residues: CASGLVPGQENQPQHF. In DNA, the CDR3 is TGTGCTAGTGGTTTGGTTCCAGGACAGGAGAATCAGCCCCAGCATTTT. The chain combines TRBV12-5 with TRBJ1-5, with 7 bases matching TRBD1. The CDR3 length is 16 residues. Germline V gene lookup returns CDR1 LGHNT and CDR2 FRNRAP. The J segment lost 4 bases and the V segment lost 0 bases, leaving 6 bases of the junction unmatched.

The chain combines TRBV5-4 with TRBJ2-2; possible D gene TRBD1, 7 bases. Trimming pared 4 bases from V and 2 bases from J, leaving 15 bases between. The CDR3 spans 16 residues. Germline assignment: CDR1 SGHNT and CDR2 YYREEE (reference sequence). CDR3 amino acids: CASSARGRGNTGELFF. DNA for the CDR3: TGTGCCAGCAGCGCGAGGGGGCGGGGTAACACCGGGGAGCTGTTTTTT.

This rearrangement joins TRBV10-3 to TRBJ1-6, with D tentatively TRBD1 (6 bases). The V gene's germline CDR1 is ENHRY and CDR2 SYGVKD. The CDR3 runs 15 residues. V lost 6 bases to trimming and J lost 4 bases, with 13 bases between them. The CDR3 reads CAIRVEGQYNSPLHF. CDR3 nucleotides: TGTGCCATCAGGGTGGAAGGACAGTATAATTCACCCCTCCACTTT.

The chain carries TRBV27 and TRBJ2-2; 9 bases are a match to TRBD1. Germline V gene data show CDR1 as MNHEY and CDR2 as SMNVEV (reference sequence). The CDR3 is 16 amino acids. With V trimmed by 5 bases and J by 8 bases, 12 bases remained unmatched. The DNA for the CDR3 is TGTGCCAGCAGTCTATGGGACAGGGCCCCGAAGGGGGAGCTGTTTTTT. Residues: CASSLWDRAPKGELFF.

The chain employs TRBV5-8 and TRBJ2-1; 8 bases are a match to TRBD2. The V gene's germline CDR1 is SGHTS and CDR2 YDEGEE. This CDR3 has 17 amino acids. The J segment lost 7 bases and the V segment lost 2 bases, leaving 14 bases of the junction unmatched. CDR3: CASSFLAGGLFGNEQFF. The CDR3, as DNA: TGTGCCAGCAGCTTCCTGGCGGGAGGACTTTTCGGGAATGAGCAGTTCTTC.

The chain recombines TRBV29-1 with TRBJ1-1; TRBD1 matches 10 bases. Trimming cost V 8 bases and J 7 bases; bases outside gene matches: 10. Germline CDR1 and CDR2: SQVTM and ANQGSEA. This CDR3 contains 13 residues. In DNA, the CDR3 is TGCAGCTCGAAACTCGGGACAGGGGATGAAGCTTTCTTT. Translating gives CSSKLGTGDEAFF. Full variable domain (rest looked up from reference TRBV29-1 and TRBJ1-1): SAVISQKPSRDICQRGTSLTIQCQVDSQVTMMFWYRQQPGQSLTLIATANQGSEATYESGFVIDKFPISRPNLTFSTLTVSNMSPEDSSIYLCSSKLGTGDEAFFGQGTRLTVV.

The chain carries TRBV7-8 and TRBJ2-2; the match to TRBD2 covers 15 bases. Germline values: CDR1 SGHVS, CDR2 FQNEAQ. V shed 4 bases, J shed 6 bases, and the junction held 3 bases outside the gene matches. The CDR3 length is 16 residues. The CDR3 loop is CASSSGLAGGAGELFF. The DNA of the CDR3 is TGTGCCAGCAGCTCTGGACTAGCGGGAGGGGCCGGGGAGCTGTTTTTT.

This chain links TRBV7-6 with TRBJ1-5; TRBD1 is a possible D gene (6 bases). With 7 bases removed from V and 0 bases from J, the gap between germline ends came to 34 bases. Germline values: CDR1 SGHVS, CDR2 FNYEAQ. The CDR3 runs 22 residues. The CDR3 region is CASIRPLTLPGQGDHSNQPQHF. CDR3 in DNA: TGTGCCAGCATTCGTCCCCTGACCCTCCCGGGACAAGGGGACCATAGCAATCAGCCCCAGCATTTT.

The J gene is TRBJ2-2, the V gene TRBV27; D unclear. The CDR3 sequence is 13 residues long. V shed 6 bases and J shed 0 bases, with 5 bases lying between them. Germline values: CDR1 MNHEY, CDR2 SMNVEV (reference sequence). The CDR3 is CASRRANTGELFF. The CDR3 DNA reads TGTGCCAGCAGACGCGCGAACACCGGGGAGCTGTTTTTT.

The genes are TRBV3-1 (or the pseudogene TRBV3-2) and TRBJ2-1, with TRBD1 matching 9 bases. Germline CDR1 reads LGHDT; CDR2 reads YNNKEL (reference sequence). The CDR3 covers 14 residues. V dropped 5 bases and J dropped 7; count of bases not matched to a gene: 6. CDR3 region: CASSTRQGVNEQFF. DNA of the CDR3: TGTGCCAGCAGCACTCGACAGGGGGTAAATGAGCAGTTCTTC.

This clone was seen a single time. The CDR3 region has the DNA TGCGCCAGCAGTTTGATAACCGGGACAGGGGTCACCGGGGAGCTGTTTTTT. Protein: CASSLITGTGVTGELFF. The rearrangement links TRBV5-1 to TRBJ2-2, with 10 bases identical to TRBD1. Germline CDR1 reads SGHRS; CDR2 reads YFSETQ. The CDR3 is 17 amino acids. V was clipped by 5 bases and J by 4 bases; unmatched bases: 11. Full variable domain (rest looked up from reference TRBV5-1 and TRBJ2-2): KAGVTQTPRYLIKTRGQQVTLSCSPISGHRSVSWYQQTPGQGLQFLFEYFSETQRNKGNFPGRFSGRQFSNSRSEMNVSTLELGDSALYLCASSLITGTGVTGELFFGEGSRLTVL.

The chain uses TRBV7-8 and TRBJ2-1; TRBD1 matches 8 bases. CDR1 SGHVS and CDR2 FQNEAQ come from the germline V gene. This CDR3 has 22 amino acids. The V segment lost 5 bases and the J segment 2 bases; nucleotides outside the gene matches: 26. The CDR3 region is CASSHPTGEAFDGVVTYNEQFF. CDR3 coding DNA: TGTGCCAGCAGCCACCCGACAGGGGAAGCATTCGACGGGGTTGTAACCTACAATGAGCAGTTCTTC. Looking up the rest from reference TRBV7-8 and TRBJ2-1 gives the full variable domain: GAGVSQSPRYKVAKRGQDVALRCDPISGHVSLFWYQQALGQGPEFLTYFQNEAQLDKSGLPSDRFFAERPEGSVSTLKIQRTQQEDSAVYLCASSHPTGEAFDGVVTYNEQFFGPGTRLTVL.

V usage is TRBV18 and J usage is TRBJ2-1, with 10 nucleotides matching TRBD2. In germline, CDR1 is KGHSH, CDR2 LQKENI. V gave up 2 bases and J gave up 8 bases; unmatched junction bases: 6. CDR3 length equals 15 residues. The CDR3 spells CASSPTTSGADEQFF. The CDR3 region has the DNA TGTGCCAGCTCACCAACCACTAGCGGGGCGGATGAGCAGTTCTTC.

The chain combines TRBV7-9 with TRBJ2-2; the D gene is possibly TRBD1 (6 bases). Germline-derived CDR1 and CDR2 are SEHNR and FQNEAQ (reference sequence). The V end was cut by 7 bases, the J end by 4 bases, with 22 bases between. The CDR3 is 17 residues long. DNA for the CDR3: TGTGCCAGCACCGTCGACACAGGGAATCGTGGCACCGGGGAGCTGTTTTTT. Amino acid sequence: CASTVDTGNRGTGELFF.